What follows is one T cell receptor (beta chain) and its context. The CDR3 has 13 amino acids. Between the trimmed V and J ends, which lost 3 bases and 8 bases, there was a span of 13 bases. Germline CDR1 is SNHLY and CDR2 is FYNNEI. Authors' data handling: Reference gene primer amplification yielded estimated nucleated cell counts. This table comes from immunoSEQ multiplex PCR, and its TCRdb copy is limited to in-frame clones, with some not included. The V and J calls and clone size come from that table; D and trimming were worked out from the DNA. The data contain about 41,000 clones, 70% to 85% of them seen just once; the ten biggest clones take up 2.6%. This record belongs to a study of blood T cell repertoires in COVID-19. Study context: Sample material is recorded as cDNA or gDNA derived from T cells, B-cell-depleted T cells, or PBMCs.

Sequenced input: peripheral blood. This chain connects TRBV2 to TRBJ1-2; D is unclear. The sequence was obtained from a woman aged 55-69 years with acute or convalescent COVID-19. This CDR3 is CASSDLGAGGYTF. The DNA for the CDR3 is TGTGCCAGCAGTGACTTGGGAGCGGGAGGCTACACCTTC. Variable domain in full (rest from reference TRBV2 and TRBJ1-2): EPEVTQTPSHQVTQMGQEVILRCVPISNHLYFYWYRQILGQKVEFLVSFYNNEISEKSEIFDDQFSVERPDGSNFTLKIRSTKLEDSAMYFCASSDLGAGGYTFGSGTRLTVV.